This entry features one T cell receptor (beta chain) sequence. Its antigen is unidentified. As the starting material, approximately 10 ml of fresh peripheral blood yielded the PBMCs. Germline assignment: CDR1 SEHNR and CDR2 FQNEAQ (reference sequence). The CDR3 totals 15 residues. V was clipped by 4 bases and J by 9 bases; unmatched bases: 8. Amplifying from RNA transcripts, the study obtained TCR beta CDR3 regions. RT-PCR with HTBI primers came first, then second-round multiplex PCR. MiXCR, applied by TCRdb to the multiplex PCR reads, yields one record per CDR3 protein. The sample has some 250,000 distinct CDR3 sequences, about 47% seen once. The source of the sample is a study of Graves' ophthalmopathy and Graves' hyperthyroidism. Study context: At the time of initial diagnosis and before any treatment, peripheral blood was collected. Findings and caveats of the study: The model flagged ophthalmopathy progression at roughly 71% sensitivity and nearly 75% specificity. Clonotypes were expanded in thyroid at above 0.001 frequency, and most also appeared in blood.

The receptor was isolated from an adult man with Graves' ophthalmopathy. V gene TRBV7-9 combines with J gene TRBJ1-6, with TRBD1 matching 8 bases. The sequencing sample was made of peripheral blood. The CDR3 nucleotides are TGTGCCAGCAGCTATCCCGGGACAGGAGTTTCACCCCTCCACTTT. This encodes CASSYPGTGVSPLHF. The whole variable domain, filled in from reference TRBV7-9 and TRBJ1-6, reads DTGVSQNPRHKITKRGQNVTFRCDPISEHNRLYWYRQTLGQGPEFLTYFQNEAQLEKSRLLSDRFSAERPKGSFSTLEIQRTEQGDSAMYLCASSYPGTGVSPLHFGNGTRLTVT.